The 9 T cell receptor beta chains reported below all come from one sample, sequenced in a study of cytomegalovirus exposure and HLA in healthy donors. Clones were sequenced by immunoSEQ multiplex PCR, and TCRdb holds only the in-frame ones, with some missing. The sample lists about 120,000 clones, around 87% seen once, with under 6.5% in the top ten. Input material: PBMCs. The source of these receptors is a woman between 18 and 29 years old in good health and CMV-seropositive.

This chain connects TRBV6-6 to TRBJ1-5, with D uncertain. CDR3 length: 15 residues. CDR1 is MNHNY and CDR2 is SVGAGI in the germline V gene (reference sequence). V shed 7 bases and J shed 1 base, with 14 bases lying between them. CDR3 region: CASTLEAWSNQPQHF. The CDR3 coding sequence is TGTGCCAGCACCCTTGAGGCCTGGAGCAATCAGCCCCAGCATTTT.

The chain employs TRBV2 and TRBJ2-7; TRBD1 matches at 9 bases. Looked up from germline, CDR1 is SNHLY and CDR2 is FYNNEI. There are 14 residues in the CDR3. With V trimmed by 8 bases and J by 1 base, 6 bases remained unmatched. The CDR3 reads CASGDRAQSYEQYF. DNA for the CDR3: TGTGCCAGCGGGGACAGGGCCCAGTCCTACGAGCAGTACTTC.

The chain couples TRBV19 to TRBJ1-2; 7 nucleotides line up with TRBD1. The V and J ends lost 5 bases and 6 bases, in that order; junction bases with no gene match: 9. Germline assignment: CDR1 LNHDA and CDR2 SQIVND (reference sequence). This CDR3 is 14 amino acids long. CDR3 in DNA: TGTGCCAGTAGTCGACAGGGTCAACCCAATGGCTACACCTTC. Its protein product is CASSRQGQPNGYTF.

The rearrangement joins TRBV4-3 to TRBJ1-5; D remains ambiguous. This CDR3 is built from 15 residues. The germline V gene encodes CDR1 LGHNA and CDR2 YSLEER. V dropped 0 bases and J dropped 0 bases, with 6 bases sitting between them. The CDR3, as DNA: TGCGCCAGCAGCCAAGATACATATAGCAATCAGCCCCAGCATTTT. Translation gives CASSQDTYSNQPQHF.

CDR3: CASSTGTSGGVTDTQYF. CDR3 coding DNA: TGCGCCAGCAGCACTGGGACTAGCGGGGGGGTCACAGATACGCAGTATTTT. The chain uses TRBV5-1 and TRBJ2-3; 16 bases match TRBD2. CDR3 length: 17 amino acids. CDR1 is SGHRS, CDR2 YFSETQ, per germline. V shed 4 bases and J 2 bases; nucleotides not matched to a gene: 4.

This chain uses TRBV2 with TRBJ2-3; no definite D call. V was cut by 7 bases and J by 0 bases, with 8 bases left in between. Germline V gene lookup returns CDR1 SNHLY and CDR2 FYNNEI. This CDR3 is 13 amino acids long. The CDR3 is CASKTTSTDTQYF. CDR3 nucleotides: TGTGCCAGCAAAACCACTAGCACAGATACGCAGTATTTT. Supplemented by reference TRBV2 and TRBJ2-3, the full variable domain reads EPEVTQTPSHQVTQMGQEVILRCVPISNHLYFYWYRQILGQKVEFLVSFYNNEISEKSEIFDDQFSVERPDGSNFTLKIRSTKLEDSAMYFCASKTTSTDTQYFGPGTRLTVL.

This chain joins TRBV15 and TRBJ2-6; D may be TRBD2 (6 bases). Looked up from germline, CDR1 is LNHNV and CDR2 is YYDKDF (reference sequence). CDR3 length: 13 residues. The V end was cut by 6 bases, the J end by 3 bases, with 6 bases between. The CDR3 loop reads CATRAGGANVLTF. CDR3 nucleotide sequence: TGTGCCACCAGAGCGGGTGGGGCCAACGTCCTGACTTTC.

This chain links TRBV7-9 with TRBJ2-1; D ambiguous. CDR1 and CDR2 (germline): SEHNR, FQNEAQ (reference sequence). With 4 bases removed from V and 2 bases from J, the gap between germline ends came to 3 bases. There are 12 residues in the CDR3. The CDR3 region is CASSSTYNEQFF. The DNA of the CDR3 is TGTGCCAGCAGCTCTACCTACAATGAGCAGTTCTTC.

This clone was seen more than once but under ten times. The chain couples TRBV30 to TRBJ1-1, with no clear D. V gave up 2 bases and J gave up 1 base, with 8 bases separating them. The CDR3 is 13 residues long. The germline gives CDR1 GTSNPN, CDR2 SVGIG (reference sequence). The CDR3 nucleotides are TGTGCCTGGAGTTCTACAGAGAACACTGAAGCTTTCTTT. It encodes CAWSSTENTEAFF.